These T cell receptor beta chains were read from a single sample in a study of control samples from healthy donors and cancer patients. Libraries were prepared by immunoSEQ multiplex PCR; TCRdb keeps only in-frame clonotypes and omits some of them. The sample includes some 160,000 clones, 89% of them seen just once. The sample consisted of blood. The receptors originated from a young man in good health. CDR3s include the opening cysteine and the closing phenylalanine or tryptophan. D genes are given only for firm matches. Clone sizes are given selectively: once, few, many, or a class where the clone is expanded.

CDR3 DNA: TGTGCCAGTAGCCCAGGTGACAGGGGATTCAATCAGCCCCAGCATTTT; CDR3 protein: CASSPGDRGFNQPQHF; D gene: TRBD1; V gene: TRBV19; J gene: TRBJ1-5; CDR3 length: 16; clone size: NA
CDR3 DNA: TGTGCCTGGGAGAGGGGGCTCCAAGAGACCCAGTACTTC; CDR3 protein: CAWERGLQETQYF; D gene: TRBD1; V gene: TRBV30; J gene: TRBJ2-5; CDR3 length: 13; clone size: NA
CDR3 DNA: TGTGCCAGCTCATCGGCGACAGGGCGCTCCTACAATGAGCAGTTCTTC; CDR3 protein: CASSSATGRSYNEQFF; D gene: TRBD1; V gene: TRBV18; J gene: TRBJ2-1; CDR3 length: 16; clone size: NA
CDR3 DNA: TGCGCCAGCAGCCTAGCAGCTCGGGGCGAGCAGTACTTC; CDR3 protein: CASSLAARGEQYF; D gene: NA; V gene: TRBV4-3; J gene: TRBJ2-7; CDR3 length: 13; clone size: NA
CDR3 DNA: TGTGCCAGCTCACCGTCCGGCCAAACGGGGTTTAACTATGGCTACACCTTC; CDR3 protein: CASSPSGQTGFNYGYTF; D gene: NA; V gene: TRBV18; J gene: TRBJ1-2; CDR3 length: 17; clone size: NA
CDR3 DNA: TGTGCCAGCAGTCCGAGAGAGACCCAGTACTTC; CDR3 protein: CASSPRETQYF; D gene: NA; V gene: TRBV12-3/TRBV12-4; J gene: TRBJ2-5; CDR3 length: 11; clone size: few
CDR3 DNA: TGTGCCAGCAGCTTACGCGTTGACAGGGCCTACGAGCAGTACTTC; CDR3 protein: CASSLRVDRAYEQYF; D gene: TRBD1; V gene: TRBV7-2; J gene: TRBJ2-7; CDR3 length: 15; clone size: NA
CDR3 DNA: TGTGCCAGTAGTATAGTTCTTTGGGTCAGCAGAGGGGCAAGCTCTGGGGCCAACGTCCTGACTTTC; CDR3 protein: CASSIVLWVSRGASSGANVLTF; D gene: NA; V gene: TRBV19; J gene: TRBJ2-6; CDR3 length: 22; clone size: NA
CDR3 DNA: TGTGCCAGCAGCCCGGACAGTCTAACCCAACCCCAGCATTTT; CDR3 protein: CASSPDSLTQPQHF; D gene: NA; V gene: TRBV3-1/TRBV3-2; J gene: TRBJ1-5; CDR3 length: 14; clone size: few
CDR3 DNA: TGTGCCAGCAGCTTAGATCCGGGACGTCCCTATGGCTACACCTTC; CDR3 protein: CASSLDPGRPYGYTF; D gene: NA; V gene: TRBV7-9; J gene: TRBJ1-2; CDR3 length: 15; clone size: NA
CDR3 DNA: TGTGCCAGCAGCTTGGGCTGGCTAGCGGGAGGCAGCTCCTACGAGCAGTACTTC; CDR3 protein: CASSLGWLAGGSSYEQYF; D gene: TRBD2; V gene: TRBV5-6; J gene: TRBJ2-7; CDR3 length: 18; clone size: NA
CDR3 DNA: TGTGCCAGCAGTTACTCGGGCAGGGGCAATCAGCCCCAGCATTTT; CDR3 protein: CASSYSGRGNQPQHF; D gene: NA; V gene: TRBV6-6; J gene: TRBJ1-5; CDR3 length: 15; clone size: NA
CDR3 DNA: TGCGCCAGCAGCTTGGAGGGGACAGGGGTTGCCTACGAGCAGTACTTC; CDR3 protein: CASSLEGTGVAYEQYF; D gene: TRBD1; V gene: TRBV5-1; J gene: TRBJ2-7; CDR3 length: 16; clone size: NA
CDR3 DNA: TGTGCCAGCAGCTTAGATAGCAGGGGCCTGACAGAGACCCAGTACTTC; CDR3 protein: CASSLDSRGLTETQYF; D gene: NA; V gene: TRBV11-2; J gene: TRBJ2-5; CDR3 length: 16; clone size: NA
CDR3 DNA: TGTGCCAGCAGCTTAACCCAAGTGGGGGAGCAGTACTTC; CDR3 protein: CASSLTQVGEQYF; D gene: NA; V gene: TRBV11-3; J gene: TRBJ2-7; CDR3 length: 13; clone size: once
CDR3 DNA: TGTGCCAGCAGCCCATTAAACACCGGGGAGCTGTTTTTT; CDR3 protein: CASSPLNTGELFF; D gene: NA; V gene: TRBV14; J gene: TRBJ2-2; CDR3 length: 13; clone size: once
CDR3 DNA: TGTGCCAGCAGTGATTTACTAGCGGGGGGGCATCGCTATGAGCAGTTCTTC; CDR3 protein: CASSDLLAGGHRYEQFF; D gene: TRBD2; V gene: TRBV25-1; J gene: TRBJ2-1; CDR3 length: 17; clone size: NA
CDR3 DNA: TGTGCCAGCAGCCAAAGCGGGACCCTCTACGAGCAGTACTTC; CDR3 protein: CASSQSGTLYEQYF; D gene: TRBD2; V gene: TRBV3-1/TRBV3-2; J gene: TRBJ2-7; CDR3 length: 14; clone size: once
CDR3 DNA: TGTGCCAGCAGCCGCGCGGGACAGCGGAATGAGCAGTTCTTC; CDR3 protein: CASSRAGQRNEQFF; D gene: NA; V gene: TRBV7-8; J gene: TRBJ2-1; CDR3 length: 14; clone size: few
CDR3 DNA: TGTGCCATTTCTATCGGGTACGAGCAGTACTTC; CDR3 protein: CAISIGYEQYF; D gene: NA; V gene: TRBV12-3/TRBV12-4; J gene: TRBJ2-7; CDR3 length: 11; clone size: once
CDR3 DNA: TGTGCTAGTGGTTTGGTACCTAGCGTAAACAATGAGCAGTTCTTC; CDR3 protein: CASGLVPSVNNEQFF; D gene: NA; V gene: TRBV12-5; J gene: TRBJ2-1; CDR3 length: 15; clone size: NA
CDR3 DNA: TGCAGCGTATTCCCCTTCGACGAGGGGAGCATCCCTGAAGCTTTCTTT; CDR3 protein: CSVFPFDEGSIPEAFF; D gene: NA; V gene: TRBV29-1; J gene: TRBJ1-1; CDR3 length: 16; clone size: NA
CDR3 DNA: TGTGCCAGTAGCTGGACAGGGGGTAATGAAAAACTGTTTTTT; CDR3 protein: CASSWTGGNEKLFF; D gene: TRBD1; V gene: TRBV19; J gene: TRBJ1-4; CDR3 length: 14; clone size: once
CDR3 DNA: TGTGCCAGCAGCCCCCATGGAAACACCATATATTTT; CDR3 protein: CASSPHGNTIYF; D gene: NA; V gene: TRBV11-2; J gene: TRBJ1-3; CDR3 length: 12; clone size: NA
CDR3 DNA: TGTGCCACCAGCAGGCAGCGGACCATTAACAATGAGCAGTTCTTC; CDR3 protein: CATSRQRTINNEQFF; D gene: NA; V gene: TRBV15; J gene: TRBJ2-1; CDR3 length: 15; clone size: NA
CDR3 DNA: TGTGCCAGTAGTATGGTTTGGGGGGCCGGAAACACCATATATTTT; CDR3 protein: CASSMVWGAGNTIYF; D gene: NA; V gene: TRBV19; J gene: TRBJ1-3; CDR3 length: 15; clone size: once
CDR3 DNA: TGTGCCAGCAGCAGACAGGGCCGGGGTATGGGGACCCAGTACTTC; CDR3 protein: CASSRQGRGMGTQYF; D gene: TRBD1; V gene: TRBV9; J gene: TRBJ2-5; CDR3 length: 15; clone size: NA
CDR3 DNA: TGTGCCAGCAGCGCCGGGACAGGGCAGGAGGGGTATTCACCCCTCCACTTT; CDR3 protein: CASSAGTGQEGYSPLHF; D gene: TRBD1; V gene: TRBV9; J gene: TRBJ1-6; CDR3 length: 17; clone size: NA
CDR3 DNA: TGTGCCAGCAGCCACAGCACCGGGGAGCTGTTTTTT; CDR3 protein: CASSHSTGELFF; D gene: NA; V gene: TRBV5-4; J gene: TRBJ2-2; CDR3 length: 12; clone size: NA
CDR3 DNA: TGTGCCAGCTCTTCTAGCGGGGGAATCCAAGAGACCCAGTACTTC; CDR3 protein: CASSSSGGIQETQYF; D gene: TRBD2; V gene: TRBV5-6; J gene: TRBJ2-5; CDR3 length: 15; clone size: NA
CDR3 DNA: TGTGCCAGCTCACCAACGGGACAGGGGAATGAAAAACTGTTTTTT; CDR3 protein: CASSPTGQGNEKLFF; D gene: TRBD1; V gene: TRBV18; J gene: TRBJ1-4; CDR3 length: 15; clone size: NA
CDR3 DNA: TGTGCCAGCTCCCGACTAGCAAACACCGGGGAGCTGTTTTTT; CDR3 protein: CASSRLANTGELFF; D gene: TRBD2; V gene: TRBV11-3; J gene: TRBJ2-2; CDR3 length: 14; clone size: NA
CDR3 DNA: TGTGCCAGCAGCGCCCAAGCGGGGGGCACAGATACGCAGTATTTT; CDR3 protein: CASSAQAGGTDTQYF; D gene: TRBD2; V gene: TRBV9; J gene: TRBJ2-3; CDR3 length: 15; clone size: NA
CDR3 DNA: TGTGCCAGTAGGGAGCGGGGCTACAATGAGCAGTTCTTC; CDR3 protein: CASRERGYNEQFF; D gene: TRBD2; V gene: TRBV19; J gene: TRBJ2-1; CDR3 length: 13; clone size: NA
CDR3 DNA: TGCGCCAGCAGTCTTTGGCCAACCGGGACAACCTACGAGCAGTACTTC; CDR3 protein: CASSLWPTGTTYEQYF; D gene: NA; V gene: TRBV5-1; J gene: TRBJ2-7; CDR3 length: 16; clone size: NA
CDR3 DNA: TGTGCCAGCAGTTCGCGGACAGGGAGACGTGAAAAACTGTTTTTT; CDR3 protein: CASSSRTGRREKLFF; D gene: TRBD1; V gene: TRBV6-5; J gene: TRBJ1-4; CDR3 length: 15; clone size: NA
CDR3 DNA: TGTGCCAGCAGCCTTAACAGCGCCGGGGAGCTGTTTTTT; CDR3 protein: CASSLNSAGELFF; D gene: NA; V gene: TRBV3-1/TRBV3-2; J gene: TRBJ2-2; CDR3 length: 13; clone size: NA
CDR3 DNA: TGTGCCAGCAGTCGCGGCGACCCCAACGAGCAGTACTTC; CDR3 protein: CASSRGDPNEQYF; D gene: NA; V gene: TRBV6-5; J gene: TRBJ2-7; CDR3 length: 13; clone size: NA
CDR3 DNA: TGTGCCAGCGGCGAGGGGGCGGTTAACTATGGCTACACCTTC; CDR3 protein: CASGEGAVNYGYTF; D gene: TRBD1; V gene: TRBV5-4; J gene: TRBJ1-2; CDR3 length: 14; clone size: NA
CDR3 DNA: TGCGCCAGCAAGCTCTTGGGTCTTGGCCTGGGCACAGATACGCAGTATTTT; CDR3 protein: CASKLLGLGLGTDTQYF; D gene: NA; V gene: TRBV4-1; J gene: TRBJ2-3; CDR3 length: 17; clone size: NA
CDR3 DNA: TGTGCCAGCAGCCTGAGGGGACAGGGGGACGCCGAGCAGTACTTC; CDR3 protein: CASSLRGQGDAEQYF; D gene: TRBD1; V gene: TRBV11-3; J gene: TRBJ2-7; CDR3 length: 15; clone size: NA
CDR3 DNA: TGTGCCAGCAGCCCAGGACCGGCTTCCGGGGAGCTGTTTTTT; CDR3 protein: CASSPGPASGELFF; D gene: NA; V gene: TRBV7-2; J gene: TRBJ2-2; CDR3 length: 14; clone size: NA